The clone carrying this T cell receptor beta chain was observed many times. Its antigen is not identified. This clone may be a read error of a much larger clone one base away. Looked up from germline, CDR1 is SGHDN and CDR2 is FVKESK. With 7 bases removed from V and 0 bases from J, the gap between germline ends came to 4 bases. The CDR3 has 11 amino acids. This sample stems from a study of metastatic and nonmetastatic thyroid tumors. Study background: Repertoire data that came from the blood and tumor or nodule tissue of malignant and benign thyroid patients were compared. Study findings and constraints: It was reportedly found that TCR beta diversity was significantly higher in malignant thyroid tumors than in benign nodules, a difference seen in both blood and tumor samples.

Thyroid surgery was performed in patients who had received no treatment beforehand. Original data processing: The authors used CDR3 differences across clinicopathological groups to build a distant-metastasis classifier for papillary thyroid cancer. Using MiXCR, TCRdb reanalyzed the PCR reads. These V and J calls derive from TCRdb rather than the authors' analysis. The data hold some 8,400 clones, with around 29% observed a single time. Sequencing input: tumor tissue. The source is a female donor with papillary thyroid cancer or a benign thyroid nodule (not recorded which). Some clones in this sample may be carry-over from other donors' samples. The chain employs TRBV14 and TRBJ2-7; D ambiguous. The chain's CDR3 is CASNLSYEQYF. The CDR3 DNA reads as TGTGCCAGCAACCTCTCCTACGAGCAGTACTTC.